The table lists the clone carrying this TCR beta chain with a count of one. Method: immunoSEQ multiplex PCR; TCRdb's copy keeps in-frame clones and lacks some. The repertoire includes fewer than 90,000 clones, over 90% of them detected once, and roughly 6.7% sits in the top ten. Trimming removed 2 bases from V and 0 bases from J; junction bases left unmatched: 10. The V gene's germline CDR1 is MNHNS and CDR2 SASEGT. The CDR3 has 18 residues. These data originate in a study of OX40 agonist ivuxolimab in advanced cancers. Study background: Clinicians treated patients with ivuxolimab, an agonistic anti-OX40 (CD134) antibody. Past anti-PD-1, anti-PD-L1 or anti-CTLA-4 therapy was accepted, and 30% to 45% had received some.

The receptor was isolated from an adult with an advanced solid tumor such as melanoma, head and neck, liver or kidney cancer. Sequenced material: CD4+ or CD8+ T cells sorted from blood, taken in a trial of the OX40 agonist ivuxolimab. The chain recombines TRBV6-1 with TRBJ2-1; 7 nucleotides match TRBD2. The CDR3 here is CASSEPPASGLSYNEQFF. The CDR3 DNA reads as TGTGCCAGCAGTGAACCCCCGGCTAGCGGCCTCTCCTACAATGAGCAGTTCTTC.